A selection of T cell receptor beta chains follows, all from one sample in a study of blood T cell repertoires in COVID-19. Clones were sequenced by immunoSEQ multiplex PCR, and TCRdb holds only the in-frame ones, with some missing. The sample lists 140,000 to 150,000 clones, 80% to 90% occurring once. Material for sequencing was peripheral blood. The receptors were sampled from a woman in her fifties or sixties with COVID-19, enrolled during active disease. Both conserved end residues are part of each CDR3. The D gene is left open where the match is weak. Clone size is shown for a subset of rows, as once, few, many or a class of expanded clone.

V gene	clone size	D gene	J gene	CDR3 protein	CDR3 DNA
TRBV25-1	-	TRBD1	TRBJ2-5	CASSEGTGGLETQYF	TGTGCCAGCAGTGAGGGGACAGGGGGTTTAGAGACCCAGTACTTC
TRBV7-2	few	TRBD1	TRBJ1-1	CASSFGQGNTEAFF	TGTGCCAGCAGCTTCGGACAGGGCAACACTGAAGCTTTCTTT
TRBV2	-	-	TRBJ1-1	CANGGQMNTEAFF	TGTGCCAACGGAGGACAGATGAACACTGAAGCTTTCTTT
TRBV3-1/TRBV3-2	-	-	TRBJ1-2	CASSQGAGLIWAGYTF	TGTGCCAGCAGCCAAGGAGCGGGACTAATCTGGGCGGGCTACACCTTC
TRBV4-2	-	TRBD2	TRBJ2-3	CASSQVGGANIGTQYF	TGTGCCAGCAGCCAGGTCGGGGGGGCCAATATCGGGACGCAGTATTTT
TRBV5-1	-	-	TRBJ2-7	CASSLVQGGSYEQYF	TGCGCCAGCAGCTTGGTACAGGGTGGCTCCTACGAGCAGTACTTC
TRBV5-8	-	TRBD1	TRBJ1-1	CASSPTEQGAEAFF	TGTGCCAGCAGCCCGACAGAACAGGGGGCGGAAGCTTTCTTT
TRBV5-4	-	TRBD2	TRBJ2-5	CASSHISGGAGETQYF	TGTGCCAGCAGCCATATTAGCGGGGGGGCCGGGGAGACCCAGTACTTC
TRBV5-6	-	-	TRBJ2-3	CASSLEEPSYTDTQYF	TGTGCCAGCAGCTTGGAGGAGCCGTCTTACACAGATACGCAGTATTTT
TRBV10-3	-	-	TRBJ2-7	CAIGGSSQGLGEQYF	TGTGCCATCGGAGGGTCGTCACAGGGGTTGGGCGAGCAGTACTTC
TRBV6-5	-	-	TRBJ2-7	CASSYSGGGSYEQYF	TGTGCCAGCAGTTACTCCGGGGGAGGCTCCTACGAGCAGTACTTC
TRBV5-4	-	-	TRBJ1-2	CASSLTANFVRGGYTF	TGTGCCAGCAGCCTTACTGCCAACTTCGTTCGGGGAGGCTACACCTTC
TRBV11-3	-	-	TRBJ2-3	CASSSPGSPRRDTQYF	TGTGCCAGCAGCTCCCCTGGGAGTCCAAGGAGGGATACGCAGTATTTT
TRBV5-5	-	-	TRBJ2-7	CASSLAGTAPYEQYF	TGTGCCAGCAGCTTGGCCGGGACTGCCCCCTACGAGCAGTACTTC
TRBV10-3	-	TRBD1	TRBJ1-1	CAALQGLNTEAFF	TGTGCCGCACTACAGGGGTTGAACACTGAAGCTTTCTTT
TRBV4-2	-	TRBD2	TRBJ2-5	CASSRRTSGGIMYQETQYF	TGTGCCAGCAGCCGCCGGACTAGCGGGGGAATTATGTACCAAGAGACCCAGTACTTC
TRBV7-6	-	-	TRBJ2-3	CASSLVAADTQYF	TGTGCCAGCAGCTTGGTGGCGGCGGATACGCAGTATTTT
TRBV3-1/TRBV3-2	-	TRBD1	TRBJ1-2	CASSQGTGIWYGYTF	TGTGCCAGCAGCCAAGGGACAGGGATTTGGTATGGCTACACCTTC
TRBV30	-	TRBD1	TRBJ2-4	CAWGDSNLAKNIQYF	TGTGCCTGGGGGGACAGCAACCTAGCCAAAAACATTCAGTACTTC
TRBV7-9	-	TRBD1	TRBJ1-1	CASSSSGQTNTEAFF	TGTGCCAGCAGCTCTTCGGGACAGACGAACACTGAAGCTTTCTTT
TRBV6-1	-	-	TRBJ1-2	CASTETAANYGYTF	TGTGCCAGCACTGAAACAGCCGCTAACTATGGCTACACCTTC
TRBV30	-	-	TRBJ1-2	CAWRGKGAPRHGYTF	TGTGCCTGGAGGGGTAAAGGGGCACCCCGCCATGGCTACACCTTC
TRBV7-9	few	TRBD1	TRBJ1-4	CASSSPDRAWEKLFF	TGTGCCAGCAGCTCCCCGGACAGGGCCTGGGAAAAACTGTTTTTT
TRBV7-3	-	TRBD1	TRBJ2-1	CASSLPGGVKDEQFF	TGTGCCAGCAGCTTACCAGGGGGCGTTAAGGATGAGCAGTTCTTC
TRBV29-1	few	-	TRBJ1-2	CSVDMEGYTF	TGCAGCGTTGATATGGAGGGCTACACCTTC
TRBV7-3	once	TRBD2	TRBJ2-1	CASSSKGLAGEVAFF	TGTGCCAGCAGTTCAAAGGGACTAGCGGGCGAGGTGGCGTTCTTC
TRBV19	-	-	TRBJ1-5	CASSFAIYSNQPQHF	TGTGCCAGTAGTTTTGCGATATATAGCAATCAGCCCCAGCATTTT
TRBV6-5	few	TRBD1	TRBJ1-2	CASSLAGGTGNYGYTF	TGTGCCAGCAGTTTAGCGGGTGGGACAGGGAACTATGGCTACACCTTC